These 7 T cell receptor beta chains were all obtained from the same sample, sequenced in a study of blood T cells in healthy people across ages (dated by TCRdb to 2014 to 2015). Libraries were built with 5' RACE. The instrument was an Illumina HiSeq 2500. A second roughly 7 to 12 cycle PCR used a sample-barcoded 5' primer and a J-beta primer mix. TCRdb trimmed the raw reads at Q25, called clones with MiXCR and kept productive beta chains. Rows are combined by CDR3 protein, so each entry shows the most common genes and DNA. The sample data list 650,000 to 1,000,000 distinct CDR3 sequences, and 36% of these were observed just once. Around 13% of the sample lies in the top ten. The sample taken for sequencing was blood. These receptors were taken from a man in his late teens or twenties in good health.

This sequence joins TRBV9 and TRBJ2-2, with D possibly TRBD2 on 6 matching bases. CDR3 length: 14 residues. The germline V and J ends were trimmed by 3 bases and 5 bases, with 11 bases remaining between them. From germline, CDR1 is SGDLS and CDR2 YYNGEE. The CDR3 sequence is CASSEGGRTGELFF. The DNA of the CDR3 is TGTGCCAGCAGCGAGGGAGGACGGACCGGGGAGCTGTTTTTT.

This clonotype was seen a few times. The J gene is TRBJ1-2, the V gene TRBV4-1, with D hard to call. Germline V gene sequence: CDR1 MGHRA, CDR2 YSYEKL. This CDR3 contains 16 residues. V was cut by 0 bases and J by 4 bases, with 15 bases left in between. The DNA for the CDR3 is TGCGCCAGCAGCCAAGATCCTCAAGGGCAGACCTATGGCTACACCTTC. Translating gives CASSQDPQGQTYGYTF.

This clonotype was found many times. The V gene is TRBV13, the J gene TRBJ1-2; no firm D call. The CDR3 is 14 residues long. Trimming shortened V by 1 base and J by 8 bases, and 14 bases separated the two germline ends. Germline CDR1 PRHDT, CDR2 FYEKMQ (reference sequence). CDR3 coding DNA: TGTGCCAGCAGCTTAGAGGTCCCTAACCAGGGCTACACCTTC. It yields the protein CASSLEVPNQGYTF.

This chain links TRBV6-6 with TRBJ1-2, with 7 bases lining up with TRBD1. V trimming: 2 bases; J trimming: 5 bases; junction bases outside the gene matches: 5. The V gene's germline CDR1 is MNHNY and CDR2 SVGAGI (reference sequence). The CDR3 length is 14 residues. DNA for the CDR3: TGTGCCAGCAGTTACGATCACAGGGGATATGGCTACACCTTC. As protein: CASSYDHRGYGYTF.

This clonotype was counted once. This sequence may be a read error, since a much larger clone differs from it by one base. The gene calls are TRBV15 and TRBJ2-3; D is perhaps TRBD1 or TRBD2 (5 bases each). Deletions cut 1 base from V and 2 bases from J, with 16 bases between. Germline V lookup: CDR1 LNHNV, CDR2 YYDKDF (reference sequence). The CDR3 is 17 residues long. This CDR3 reads CATSRGRGVIYTDTQYF. In DNA form, the CDR3 reads TGTGCCACCAGCAGAGGTCGAGGGGTCATATACACAGATACGCAGTATTTT.

About this clonotype itself: Since a much larger clone is just one base distant, this may be a read error. V is TRBV20-1 and J is TRBJ2-1; 10 bases are shared with TRBD2. V was pared by 5 bases and J by 0 bases, with 10 bases of the junction left unmatched. The CDR3 is made up of 17 amino acids. Germline values: CDR1 DFQATT, CDR2 SNEGSKA (reference sequence). In DNA form, the CDR3 reads TGCAGTGCTCTTCGGCTAGCGGGGGCCAGCTCCTACAATGAGCAGTTCTTC. This encodes CSALRLAGASSYNEQFF.

The sample holds a few counts of this clonotype. The rearrangement uses TRBV12-3 or TRBV12-4 and TRBJ2-7; D is unresolved. Trimming pared 4 bases from V and 2 bases from J, leaving 9 bases between. The CDR3 totals 13 residues. The CDR3 DNA is TGTGCCAGCAGTTCCGGGTACACCTACGAGCAGTACTTC. Translated: CASSSGYTYEQYF.